These 10 T cell receptor beta chains came from one sample sequenced in a study of T cell responses to AZD1222 COVID-19 vaccine. The table came from immunoSEQ multiplex PCR; TCRdb's copy has only in-frame clones and leaves some out. The sample has 100,000 to 150,000 clones, 90% to 95% seen once. Material: peripheral blood, obtained on day 0 of AZD1222 vaccination. The receptors originated from an adult in good health.

V and J are TRBV9 and TRBJ1-6; D gene ambiguous. The CDR3 runs 12 residues. CDR1 is SGDLS, CDR2 YYNGEE, per germline. With 8 bases removed from V and 8 bases from J, the gap between germline ends came to 11 bases. CDR3: CASQSSDSPLHF. As DNA, the CDR3 is TGTGCCAGTCAGAGCTCGGATTCACCCCTCCACTTT.

About this clone itself: This specimen includes other DNA sequences encoding the same CDR3. This sequence joins TRBV10-3 and TRBJ2-3, with D uncertain. CDR1 and CDR2 from the germline V gene are ENHRY and SYGVKD. V lost 2 bases, J lost 3 bases, and 0 bases lay in between. This CDR3 contains 11 residues. CDR3 bases: TGTGCCATCAGTGAGACAGATACGCAGTATTTT. This sequence encodes CAISETDTQYF.

The chain joins TRBV5-5 to TRBJ2-5, with no clear D. Between the trimmed V and J ends, which lost 4 bases and 5 bases, there was a span of 12 bases. Germline V gene data show CDR1 as SGHKS and CDR2 as YYEKEE (reference sequence). This CDR3 spans 13 amino acids. CDR3 nucleotides: TGTGCCAGCAGCATGCAGTGGTTGGAGACCCAGTACTTC. It is translated as CASSMQWLETQYF.

The V gene is TRBV24-1, the J gene TRBJ1-5, with D unresolved. Trimming removed 2 bases at V and 7 bases at J, with 11 bases between. The germline V gene has CDR1 KGHDR and CDR2 SFDVKD. CDR3 length: 14 residues. The CDR3, as DNA: TGTGCCACCAGTGATTCGGCTAAGGGCCAGCCCCAGCATTTT. Protein product: CATSDSAKGQPQHF.

The chain couples TRBV25-1 to TRBJ2-7, with D perhaps matching TRBD1 (5 bases). V lost 1 base, J lost 1 base, and 8 bases lay in between. Per germline, CDR1 MGHDK and CDR2 SYGVNS. The CDR3 contains 14 residues. CDR3 sequence: CASSELTESYEQYF. For the CDR3, the DNA is TGTGCCAGCAGTGAATTGACAGAATCCTACGAGCAGTACTTC.

The chain joins TRBV5-5 to TRBJ1-4, with D perhaps TRBD1 (6 bases). Germline CDR1 and CDR2: SGHKS and YYEKEE (reference sequence). The CDR3 totals 15 residues. The V gene lost 2 bases and the J gene lost 5 bases, with 13 bases spanning the gap. CDR3 residues: CASSFVGGPNEKLFF. CDR3 nucleotide sequence: TGTGCCAGCAGCTTCGTAGGGGGTCCCAATGAAAAACTGTTTTTT.

This chain uses TRBV7-2 with TRBJ2-1; 9 bases match TRBD2. V lost 5 bases, J lost 7 bases, and 15 bases stayed unmatched. The CDR3 covers 17 residues. Germline-derived CDR1 and CDR2 are SGHTA and FQGNSA. The CDR3 DNA sequence: TGTGCCAGCAGCCAGGCGCCTAGCGGGACCCTGGGAAATGAGCAGTTCTTC. It is translated as CASSQAPSGTLGNEQFF. Using reference TRBV7-2 and TRBJ2-1 for the parts outside the CDR3, the full variable domain is GAGVSQSPSNKVTEKGKDVELRCDPISGHTALYWYRQSLGQGLEFLIYFQGNSAPDKSGLPSDRFSAERTGGSVSTLTIQRTQQEDSAVYLCASSQAPSGTLGNEQFFGPGTRLTVL.

This rearrangement joins TRBV7-2 to TRBJ2-1; 9 positions match TRBD2. The CDR3 loop spans 16 amino acids. The ends lost 0 bases at V and 7 bases at J; junction bases unmatched: 7. Germline CDR1 is SGHTA and CDR2 is FQGNSA. The CDR3 sequence is CASSLAASGTGNEQFF. CDR3 in DNA: TGTGCCAGCAGCTTAGCGGCTAGCGGGACGGGGAATGAGCAGTTCTTC.

The sample holds one count of this clone. The rearrangement joins TRBV4-1 to TRBJ1-5; the D is unclear. This CDR3 is built from 16 residues. Trimming removed 1 base at V and 6 bases at J, with 16 bases between. Looked up from germline, CDR1 is MGHRA and CDR2 is YSYEKL. The CDR3 here is CASSQGPRTLGQPQHF. Written as DNA, the CDR3 is TGCGCCAGCAGCCAAGGGCCTCGGACGCTGGGTCAGCCCCAGCATTTT.

This rearrangement joins TRBV5-1 to TRBJ2-3; the D gene is possibly TRBD1 (5 bases). CDR3 size: 15 residues. The germline gives CDR1 SGHRS, CDR2 YFSETQ. Trimming stripped 0 bases from V and 3 bases from J, with 11 bases between. The CDR3 here is CASSLGQFLTDTQYF. DNA of the CDR3: TGCGCCAGCAGCTTGGGACAGTTCCTAACAGATACGCAGTATTTT.